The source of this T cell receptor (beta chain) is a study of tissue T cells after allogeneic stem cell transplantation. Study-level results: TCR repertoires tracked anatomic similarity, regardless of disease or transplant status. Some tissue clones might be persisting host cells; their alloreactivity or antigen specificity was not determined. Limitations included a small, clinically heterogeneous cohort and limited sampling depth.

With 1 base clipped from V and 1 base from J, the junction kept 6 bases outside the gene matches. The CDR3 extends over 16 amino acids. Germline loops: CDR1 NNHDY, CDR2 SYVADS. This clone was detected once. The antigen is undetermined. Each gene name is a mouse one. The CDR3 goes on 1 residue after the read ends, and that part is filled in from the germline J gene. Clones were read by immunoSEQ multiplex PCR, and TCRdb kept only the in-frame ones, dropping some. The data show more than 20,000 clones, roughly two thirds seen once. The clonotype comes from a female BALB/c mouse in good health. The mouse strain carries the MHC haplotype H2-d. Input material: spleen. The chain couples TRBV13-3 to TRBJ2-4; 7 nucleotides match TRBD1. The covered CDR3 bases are TGTGCCAGCAGTGATCCTCAGGGGGATGGTCAAAACACCTTGTAC. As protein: CASSDPQGDGQNTLY. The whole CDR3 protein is CASSDPQGDGQNTLYF.